This T cell receptor beta chain was sequenced during a study of regulatory T cells in long-lasting Graves disease. This clonotype was found many times. Its cognate antigen is unknown. Germline CDR1 is SQVTM and CDR2 is ANQGSEA. The CDR3 spans 14 residues. Germline trimming cut 6 bases from V and 5 bases from J; bases unmatched to any gene: 12. General study points: Persistent patients shared more public clonotypes (about 2,800) than newly diagnosed patients (around 1,000).

Indicated time point: persistent/refractory GD, antithyroid drugs over 5 years with positive TRAb. PBMC RNA was the source of the TCR library. Staff took roughly 9 milliliters of peripheral blood and put it into EDTA tubes. Through Arm-PCR of CDR3 regions and iRepertoire HTBI primers, TCR beta libraries were built. TCRdb analysed the multiplex PCR reads with MiXCR anew, one entry per CDR3 protein. The sample contains under 500,000 distinct CDR3 sequences, more than 20% of which appear only once. The rearrangement joins TRBV29-1 to TRBJ1-2, with 7 bases matching TRBD1. The sample here was peripheral blood mononuclear cells (PBMCs), taken when the disease was refractory, from a patient treated with antithyroid drugs. This TCR was sampled from a female donor with Graves disease. The CDR3 DNA follows: TGCAGCGTGATGGGACAGTCTTTAGATTATGGCTACACCTTC. Protein product: CSVMGQSLDYGYTF.